This TCR beta chain is from a study of T-cell reconstitution after alpha-beta-depleted transplantation in children. Study outcomes and limitations: After one year, T-cell counts and TCRbeta diversity mostly came from new T cells. Some patients showed high day-60 TCRbeta diversity, which derived from surviving recipient T cells and thymic progenitors. Expanded clones from the graft, numbering several hundred, reportedly supplied alpha-beta T cells about two months after transplant.

Germline-derived CDR1 and CDR2 are SGHRS and YFSETQ. Trimming cost V 1 base and J 2 bases; bases outside gene matches: 11. CDR3 length: 18 amino acids. Concerning this clonotype itself: The antigen remains unidentified.

During its preparation, the TCRbeta library received unique molecular identifiers. TCRdb called the PCR reads again in MiXCR, with one record for every CDR3 protein. The table includes 550,000 to 600,000 distinct CDR3 sequences, 23% detected once. This rearrangement joins TRBV5-1 to TRBJ2-3; 9 positions match TRBD1. The input for sequencing was PBMCs, mostly from graft donor cells, taken 360 days after TCRalphabeta/CD19-depleted stem cell transplant. This clonotype was obtained from a boy under three years old who had a stem cell transplant for acute myeloid leukemia, so the T cells may come from the graft donor. Here the CDR3 reads CASSLQLRQGDYTDTQYF. The CDR3 DNA follows: TGCGCCAGCAGCTTGCAGCTCCGACAGGGGGATTACACAGATACGCAGTATTTT.